The sequence of this TCR beta chain was determined in a study of a mutant IDH1 vaccine in newly diagnosed glioma. Assay used: immunoSEQ multiplex PCR; TCRdb lists only in-frame clones, some missing. Of some 40,000 clones listed, roughly 80% were seen once; the top ten hold approximately 15%. As for this clone: What it binds is not known.

The CDR3 has 15 residues. The V segment lost 1 base and the J segment 3 bases; nucleotides outside the gene matches: 6. Time point: week 11, during vaccination. A single vaccine dose contained 300 ug of mutant IDH1 20-mer peptide, and topical imiquimod was used with it. Sequences were derived from peripheral blood mononuclear cells (PBMCs), sampled from a glioma patient whose treatment included an IDH1 peptide vaccine. The chain joins TRBV5-3 to TRBJ1-2; 7 bases are a match to TRBD1. TRBV5-3 is filed as an ORF, its function uncertain. This receptor was taken from a woman in her 30s with glioma. Some clones in this sample may be carry-over from other donors' samples. CDR3 amino acids: CARSLRDSLHYGYTF. The CDR3 coding sequence is TGTGCCAGAAGCTTGAGGGACAGCCTCCACTATGGCTACACCTTC.